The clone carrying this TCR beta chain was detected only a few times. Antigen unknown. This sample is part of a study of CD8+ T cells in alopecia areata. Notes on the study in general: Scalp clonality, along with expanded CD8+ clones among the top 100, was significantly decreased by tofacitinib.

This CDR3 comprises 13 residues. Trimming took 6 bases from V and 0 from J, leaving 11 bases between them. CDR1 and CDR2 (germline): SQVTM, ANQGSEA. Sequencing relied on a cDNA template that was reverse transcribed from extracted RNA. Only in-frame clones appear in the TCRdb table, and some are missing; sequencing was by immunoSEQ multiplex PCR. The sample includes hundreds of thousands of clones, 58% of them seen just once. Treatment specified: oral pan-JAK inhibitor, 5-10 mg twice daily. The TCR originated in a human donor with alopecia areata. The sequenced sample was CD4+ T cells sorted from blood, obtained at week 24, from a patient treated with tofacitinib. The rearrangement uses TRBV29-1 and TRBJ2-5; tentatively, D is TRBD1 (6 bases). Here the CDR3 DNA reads TGCAGCGTCGACAGGTCCAACCAAGAGACCCAGTACTTC. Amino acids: CSVDRSNQETQYF.